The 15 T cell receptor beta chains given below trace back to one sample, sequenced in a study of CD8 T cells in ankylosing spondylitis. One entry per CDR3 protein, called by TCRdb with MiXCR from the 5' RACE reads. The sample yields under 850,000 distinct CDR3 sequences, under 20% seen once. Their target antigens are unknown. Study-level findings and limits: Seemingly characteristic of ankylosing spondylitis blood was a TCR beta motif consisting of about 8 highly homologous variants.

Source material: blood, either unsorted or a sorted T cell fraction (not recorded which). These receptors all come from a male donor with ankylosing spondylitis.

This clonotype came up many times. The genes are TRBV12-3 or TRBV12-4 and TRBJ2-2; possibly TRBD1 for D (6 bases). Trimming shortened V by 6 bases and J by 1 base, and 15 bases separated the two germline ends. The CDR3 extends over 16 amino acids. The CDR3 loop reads CASRNPLGQNTGELFF. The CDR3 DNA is TGTGCCAGCAGGAACCCCCTGGGACAGAACACCGGGGAGCTGTTTTTT.

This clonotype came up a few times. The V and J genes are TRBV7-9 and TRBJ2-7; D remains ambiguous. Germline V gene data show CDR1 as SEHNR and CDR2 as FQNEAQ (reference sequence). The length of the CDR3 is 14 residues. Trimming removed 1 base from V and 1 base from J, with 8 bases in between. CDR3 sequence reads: CASSLDEWSYEQYF. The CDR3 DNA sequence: TGTGCCAGCAGCTTAGACGAGTGGTCCTACGAGCAGTACTTC.

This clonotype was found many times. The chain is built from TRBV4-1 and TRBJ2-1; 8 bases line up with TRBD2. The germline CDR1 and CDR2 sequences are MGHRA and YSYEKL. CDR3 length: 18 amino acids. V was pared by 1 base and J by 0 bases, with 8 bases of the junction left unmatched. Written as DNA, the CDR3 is TGCGCCAGCAGCCAAGTATTACTAGCGGCTAGCTCCTACAATGAGCAGTTCTTC. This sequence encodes CASSQVLLAASSYNEQFF.

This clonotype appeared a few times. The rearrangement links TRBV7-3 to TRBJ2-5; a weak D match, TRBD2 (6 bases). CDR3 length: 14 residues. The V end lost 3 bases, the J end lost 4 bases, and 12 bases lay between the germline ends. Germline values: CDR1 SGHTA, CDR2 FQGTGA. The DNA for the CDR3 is TGTGCCAGCAGCTTTGGGGGGAGGAGAGAGACCCAGTACTTC. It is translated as CASSFGGRRETQYF.

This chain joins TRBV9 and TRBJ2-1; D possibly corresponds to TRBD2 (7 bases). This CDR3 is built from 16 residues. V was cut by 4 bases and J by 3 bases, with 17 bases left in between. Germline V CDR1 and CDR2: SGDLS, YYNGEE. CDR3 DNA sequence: TGTGCCAGCAGCCCCTCAGGGGAGCGGGACTACAATGAGCAGTTCTTC. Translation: CASSPSGERDYNEQFF.

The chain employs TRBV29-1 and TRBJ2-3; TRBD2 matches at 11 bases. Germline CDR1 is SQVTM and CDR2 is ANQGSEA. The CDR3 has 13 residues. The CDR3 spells CGYTSGSTDTQYF. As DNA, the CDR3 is TGCGGATACACTAGCGGGAGTACAGATACGCAGTATTTT.

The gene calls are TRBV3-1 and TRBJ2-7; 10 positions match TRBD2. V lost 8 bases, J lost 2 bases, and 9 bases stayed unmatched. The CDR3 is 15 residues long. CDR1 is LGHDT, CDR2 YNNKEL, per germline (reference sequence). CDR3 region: CASAVAGGLPYEQYF. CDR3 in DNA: TGTGCCAGCGCAGTAGCGGGGGGCCTCCCCTACGAGCAGTACTTC.

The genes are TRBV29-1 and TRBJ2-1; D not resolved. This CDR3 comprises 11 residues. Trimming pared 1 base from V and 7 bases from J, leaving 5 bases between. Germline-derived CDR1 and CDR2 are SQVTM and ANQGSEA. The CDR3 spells CSVEGVNEQFF. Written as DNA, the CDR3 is TGCAGCGTTGAAGGAGTGAATGAGCAGTTCTTC.

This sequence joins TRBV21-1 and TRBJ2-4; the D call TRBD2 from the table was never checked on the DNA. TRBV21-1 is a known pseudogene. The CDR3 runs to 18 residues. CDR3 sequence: CASSKGPASRDLENIQYF. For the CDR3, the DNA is TGTGCCAGCAGCAAAGGGCCGGCTAGCAGGGATCTTGAAAACATTCAGTACTTC.

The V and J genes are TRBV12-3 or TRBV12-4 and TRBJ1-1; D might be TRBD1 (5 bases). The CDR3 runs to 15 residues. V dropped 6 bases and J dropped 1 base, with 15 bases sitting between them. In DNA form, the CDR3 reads TGTGCCAGCAGCGTCCGGGACGCGGGGAACACTGAAGCTTTCTTT. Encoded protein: CASSVRDAGNTEAFF.

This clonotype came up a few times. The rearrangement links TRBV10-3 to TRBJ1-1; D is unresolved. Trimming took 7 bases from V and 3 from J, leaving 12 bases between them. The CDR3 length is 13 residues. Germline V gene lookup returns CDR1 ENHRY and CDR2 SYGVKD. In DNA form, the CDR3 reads TGTGCCATCACCGAGACAAGTGACACTGAAGCTTTCTTT. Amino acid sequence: CAITETSDTEAFF.

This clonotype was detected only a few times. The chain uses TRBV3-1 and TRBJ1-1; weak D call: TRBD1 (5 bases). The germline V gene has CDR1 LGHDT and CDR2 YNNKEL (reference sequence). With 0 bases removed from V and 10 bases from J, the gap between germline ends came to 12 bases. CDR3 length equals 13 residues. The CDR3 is CASSQDRQGTAFF. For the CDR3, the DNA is TGTGCCAGCAGCCAAGATCGTCAGGGCACAGCTTTCTTT. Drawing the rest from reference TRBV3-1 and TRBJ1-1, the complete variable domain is DTAVSQTPKYLVTQMGNDKSIKCEQNLGHDTMYWYKQDSKKFLKIMFSYNNKELIINETVPNRFSPKSPDKAHLNLHINSLELGDSAVYFCASSQDRQGTAFFGQGTRLTVV.

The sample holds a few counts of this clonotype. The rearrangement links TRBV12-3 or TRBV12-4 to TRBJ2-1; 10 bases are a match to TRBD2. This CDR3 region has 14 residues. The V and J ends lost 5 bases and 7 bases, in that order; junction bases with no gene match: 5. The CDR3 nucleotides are TGTGCCAGCAGTGAGCCGGGACTAGCGAATGAGCAGTTCTTC. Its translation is CASSEPGLANEQFF.

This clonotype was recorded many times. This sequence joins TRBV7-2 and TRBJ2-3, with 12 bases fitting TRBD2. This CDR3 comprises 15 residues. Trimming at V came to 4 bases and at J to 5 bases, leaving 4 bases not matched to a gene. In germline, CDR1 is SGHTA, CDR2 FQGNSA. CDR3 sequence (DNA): TGTGCCAGCAGCTCCTCTAGCGGGAGGGGAGATACGCAGTATTTT. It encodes CASSSSSGRGDTQYF.

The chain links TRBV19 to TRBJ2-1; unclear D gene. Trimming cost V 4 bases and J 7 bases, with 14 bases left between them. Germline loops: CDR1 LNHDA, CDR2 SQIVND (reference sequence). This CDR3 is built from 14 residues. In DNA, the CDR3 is TGTGCCAGTAGTAGGGGTCCAGAGGTTAATGAGCAGTTCTTC. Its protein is CASSRGPEVNEQFF.